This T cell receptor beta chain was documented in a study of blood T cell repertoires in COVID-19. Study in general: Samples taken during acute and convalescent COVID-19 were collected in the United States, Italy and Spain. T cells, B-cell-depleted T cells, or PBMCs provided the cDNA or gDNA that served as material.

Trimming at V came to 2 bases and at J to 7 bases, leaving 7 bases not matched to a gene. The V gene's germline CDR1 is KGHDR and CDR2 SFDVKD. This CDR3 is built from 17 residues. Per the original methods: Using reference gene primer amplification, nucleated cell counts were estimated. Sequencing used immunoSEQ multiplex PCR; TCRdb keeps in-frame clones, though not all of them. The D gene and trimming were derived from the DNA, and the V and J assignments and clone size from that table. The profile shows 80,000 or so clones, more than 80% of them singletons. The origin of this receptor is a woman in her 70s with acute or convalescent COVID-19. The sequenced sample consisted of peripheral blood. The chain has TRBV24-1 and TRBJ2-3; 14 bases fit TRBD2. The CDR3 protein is CATSDSATSGGANTQYF. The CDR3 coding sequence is TGTGCCACCAGTGATTCCGCGACTAGCGGGGGGGCGAATACGCAGTATTTT.